The rows below give T cell receptor beta chains drawn from one sample of a study of blood T cell repertoires in COVID-19. Libraries were prepared by immunoSEQ multiplex PCR; TCRdb keeps only in-frame clonotypes and omits some of them. The data show 150,000 to 190,000 clones, with about 88% seen just once and less than 10% held by the top ten. Sequencing used peripheral blood. All receptors derive from an older woman with COVID-19, enrolled during active disease. Both conserved end residues are part of each CDR3. A D gene is named only where the DNA matches it firmly. Only part of the rows carry a size: once, few, many, or a class if the clone is expanded.

j_call: TRBJ1-2
cdr3_length: 12
d_call: TRBD1
clone_size: NA
v_call: TRBV28
cdr3_nt: TGTGCCAGCAGCACAGGGGAATATGGCTACACCTTC
cdr3_aa: CASSTGEYGYTF

j_call: TRBJ2-3
cdr3_length: 15
d_call: TRBD1
clone_size: once
v_call: TRBV18
cdr3_nt: TGTGCCAGCTCACCACGGACAGGGGGCGCAGATACGCAGTATTTT
cdr3_aa: CASSPRTGGADTQYF

j_call: TRBJ1-3
cdr3_length: 16
d_call: TRBD1
clone_size: once
v_call: TRBV9
cdr3_nt: TGTGCCAGCAGCTCTCGGACAGGGCCCTCTGGAAACACCATATATTTT
cdr3_aa: CASSSRTGPSGNTIYF

j_call: TRBJ2-1
cdr3_length: 15
d_call: NA
clone_size: NA
v_call: TRBV6-1
cdr3_nt: TGTGCCAGCAGTGAACAAGGGGTCACCTACAATGAGCAGTTCTTC
cdr3_aa: CASSEQGVTYNEQFF

j_call: TRBJ2-7
cdr3_length: 13
d_call: TRBD2
clone_size: NA
v_call: TRBV7-3
cdr3_nt: TGTGCCAGCAGCACAACACTAGCGGGAGAGCAGTACTTC
cdr3_aa: CASSTTLAGEQYF

j_call: TRBJ1-5
cdr3_length: 10
d_call: NA
clone_size: NA
v_call: TRBV28
cdr3_nt: TGTGCCACCGGGGATCAGCCCCAGCATTTT
cdr3_aa: CATGDQPQHF

j_call: TRBJ1-1
cdr3_length: 10
d_call: NA
clone_size: NA
v_call: TRBV5-1
cdr3_nt: TGCGCCAGCGGAGAGGAAACAGCTTTCTTT
cdr3_aa: CASGEETAFF

j_call: TRBJ2-1
cdr3_length: 14
d_call: NA
clone_size: NA
v_call: TRBV18
cdr3_nt: TGTGCCAGCTCACCCATCCCTCAGGGAACTGAGCAGTTCTTC
cdr3_aa: CASSPIPQGTEQFF

j_call: TRBJ2-7
cdr3_length: 14
d_call: TRBD2
clone_size: once
v_call: TRBV5-6
cdr3_nt: TGTGCCAGCAGCCGTAGCGGGAGCGCCTACGAGCAGTACTTC
cdr3_aa: CASSRSGSAYEQYF

j_call: TRBJ1-6
cdr3_length: 13
d_call: NA
clone_size: NA
v_call: TRBV6-5
cdr3_nt: TGTGCCAGCCTTGGACAGACTAATTCACCCCTCCACTTT
cdr3_aa: CASLGQTNSPLHF

j_call: TRBJ1-6
cdr3_length: 15
d_call: TRBD1
clone_size: NA
v_call: TRBV6-5
cdr3_nt: TGTGCCAGCAGCCGGACAGGGGAGGCTAATTCACCCCTCCACTTT
cdr3_aa: CASSRTGEANSPLHF

j_call: TRBJ1-5
cdr3_length: 14
d_call: NA
clone_size: NA
v_call: TRBV7-8
cdr3_nt: TGTGCCAGCAGCTATACAGGGCGTAATCAGCCCCAGCATTTT
cdr3_aa: CASSYTGRNQPQHF

j_call: TRBJ2-1
cdr3_length: 14
d_call: TRBD2
clone_size: NA
v_call: TRBV5-1
cdr3_nt: TGCGCCAGCAGCTCTCGGACTAGCGCAGGTGAGCAGTTCTTC
cdr3_aa: CASSSRTSAGEQFF